These 4 T cell receptor beta chains came from one sample sequenced in a study of graft-versus-host responses after intestinal transplantation. Assay: immunoSEQ multiplex PCR; the TCRdb copy retains only in-frame clones and omits some. The sample has about 36,000 clones; around 94% are singletons. For these TCRs, the target antigens are not known. The sample consisted of unstimulated CD4+ T cells sorted from spleen or lymph node cells, taken before transplant. The receptors shown here come from a human donor who was the organ donor for an intestinal transplant.

V usage is TRBV6-1 and J usage is TRBJ2-2; tentatively, D is TRBD1 (6 bases). The V gene lost 4 bases and the J gene lost 4 bases, with 13 bases spanning the gap. Germline V gene data show CDR1 as MNHNS and CDR2 as SASEGT. The CDR3 covers 15 residues. CDR3 sequence: CASSGQGIRTGELFF. Here the CDR3 DNA reads TGTGCCAGCAGTGGGCAGGGGATACGCACCGGGGAGCTGTTTTTT.

The chain couples TRBV11-2 to TRBJ2-7, with a possible D match to TRBD2 (7 bases). The CDR3 is 15 amino acids. V was trimmed by 5 bases and J by 2 bases, leaving 16 bases between them. In germline, CDR1 is SGHAT, CDR2 FQNNGV. The CDR3 sequence: CASSLGRGLAYEQYF. The CDR3 coding sequence is TGTGCCAGCAGCCTAGGGCGGGGGCTAGCCTACGAGCAGTACTTC.

The chain is built from TRBV5-1 and TRBJ2-7; TRBD2 matches 8 bases. The V and J ends lost 0 bases and 2 bases, in that order; junction bases with no gene match: 10. In germline, CDR1 is SGHRS, CDR2 YFSETQ. The CDR3 covers 17 residues. The CDR3 sequence is CASSLAVAGRIPYEQYF. CDR3 coding DNA: TGCGCCAGCAGCTTGGCAGTAGCGGGGCGGATCCCCTACGAGCAGTACTTC.

The V gene is TRBV5-4, the J gene TRBJ1-2; D possibly corresponds to TRBD1 (6 bases). The ends were cut back, 2 bases at V and 2 bases at J, with 13 bases in the middle. Per the germline V gene, CDR1 is SGHNT and CDR2 is YYREEE (reference sequence). This CDR3 is built from 15 residues. CDR3 region: CASSFRQDINYGYTF. CDR3 bases: TGTGCCAGCAGCTTCCGACAGGATATCAACTATGGCTACACCTTC. Drawing the rest from reference TRBV5-4 and TRBJ1-2, the complete variable domain is ETGVTQSPTHLIKTRGQQVTLRCSSQSGHNTVSWYQQALGQGPQFIFQYYREEENGRGNFPPRFSGLQFPNYSSELNVNALELDDSALYLCASSFRQDINYGYTFGSGTRLTVV.